This passage covers 4 T cell receptor beta chains from one sample sequenced in a study of radiotherapy plus CTLA-4 blockade in lung cancer (dated by TCRdb to 2016 to 2019). The library was built by means of the immunoSEQ multiplex PCR assay. This is the immuneACCESS table as TCRdb keeps it, with only in-frame sequences that have V and J called. A part of the clones is gone; compared with another copy, unresolved V genes explain less than half, and the rest is unexplained. This sample has about 78,000 clones in its table, and around 84% of those were observed once. Jointly, the top ten make up over 0.85% of the sample. This material consisted of peripheral blood, taken from a patient treated with radiotherapy plus ipilimumab. The receptors were sampled from a human donor with non-small cell lung cancer who had stable disease on radiotherapy plus ipilimumab.

In nucleotides, the CDR3 is TGTGCCAGCAGCTTGGGACAATCCTACGAGCAGTACTTC. Encoded protein: CASSLGQSYEQYF. The chain joins TRBV5-6 to TRBJ2-7, with D hard to call. V dropped 0 bases and J dropped 1 base, with 5 bases sitting between them. There are 13 residues in the CDR3. In germline, CDR1 is SGHDT, CDR2 YYEEEE.

The chain is built from TRBV19 and TRBJ1-2; 7 bases align to TRBD1. This CDR3 has 14 residues. CDR1 and CDR2 from the germline V gene are LNHDA and SQIVND (reference sequence). Losses at the gene ends were 7 bases for V and 8 bases for J; bases not matched to a gene: 13. The CDR3 nucleotides are TGTGCCAGTACCTTAGAGGGGGCAGGGCGAGGCTACACCTTC. The encoded protein is CASTLEGAGRGYTF.

The rearrangement uses TRBV28 and TRBJ2-2; 8 bases are a match to TRBD2. The CDR3 is made up of 15 amino acids. The germline CDR1 and CDR2 sequences are MDHEN and SYDVKM. V dropped 5 bases and J dropped 5; count of bases not matched to a gene: 7. The CDR3 region is CASSEAGAGTGELFF. The CDR3 region has the DNA TGTGCCAGCAGTGAAGCGGGAGCGGGGACCGGGGAGCTGTTTTTT.

The chain employs TRBV28 and TRBJ1-1; D call uncertain. V was shortened by 6 bases and J by 5 bases, with 7 bases between the two germline ends. CDR3 length equals 11 residues. The germline gives CDR1 MDHEN, CDR2 SYDVKM. CDR3 region: CASSPRTEAFF. The CDR3 bases are TGTGCCAGCAGCCCTAGGACTGAAGCTTTCTTT. The whole variable domain, remainder taken from reference TRBV28 and TRBJ1-1, is DVKVTQSSRYLVKRTGEKVFLECVQDMDHENMFWYRQDPGLGLRLIYFSYDVKMKEKGDIPEGYSVSREKKERFSLILESASTNQTSMYLCASSPRTEAFFGQGTRLTVV.